The 10 T cell receptor beta chains in this list originate from one sample, sequenced in a study of regulatory T cells in long-lasting Graves disease. Combining iRepertoire HTBI primers with Arm-PCR of CDR3 regions, the authors built TCR beta libraries. Each CDR3 protein is one row after TCRdb ran MiXCR on the multiplex PCR reads. The sample records fewer than 450,000 distinct CDR3 sequences, roughly a quarter being singletons. Documented time point: persistent/refractory GD, antithyroid drugs over 5 years with positive TRAb. PBMCs were the source of the RNA used for TCR sequencing. This specimen was peripheral blood mononuclear cells (PBMCs), taken when the disease was refractory, from a patient treated with antithyroid drugs. Source of these receptors: a female donor with Graves disease.

This clonotype was detected many times. The J gene is TRBJ1-1, the V gene TRBV6-1; weak D call: TRBD1 (5 bases). In germline, CDR1 is MNHNS, CDR2 SASEGT. Trimming stripped 8 bases from V and 5 bases from J, with 15 bases between. CDR3 size: 13 residues. The CDR3: CASYEAGTTEAFF. CDR3 coding DNA: TGTGCCAGCTACGAGGCAGGGACGACTGAAGCTTTCTTT.

The table lists this clonotype with a few counts. V usage is TRBV27 and J usage is TRBJ1-2, with D possibly matching TRBD1 (6 bases). Trimming pared 4 bases from V and 4 bases from J, leaving 16 bases between. The CDR3 is made up of 15 amino acids. From germline, CDR1 is MNHEY and CDR2 SMNVEV (reference sequence). DNA for the CDR3: TGTGCCAGCAGTTCCCGGGGGGGCCCTAGCTATGGCTACACCTTC. Translated: CASSSRGGPSYGYTF.

This chain uses TRBV6-1 with TRBJ2-2; D is unresolved. CDR1 is MNHNS and CDR2 is SASEGT in the germline V gene. The CDR3 loop spans 14 amino acids. V lost 5 bases and J 6 bases, leaving 13 bases between the germline ends. CDR3 in DNA: TGTGCCAGCAGTCTATCATGGGGTGCCGGGGAGCTGTTTTTT. It encodes CASSLSWGAGELFF.

This clonotype occurred many times. The V gene is TRBV5-1, the J gene TRBJ2-7, with D possibly being TRBD2 (6 bases). Germline loops: CDR1 SGHRS, CDR2 YFSETQ. This CDR3 contains 13 residues. Trimming cost V 4 bases and J 0 bases, with 8 bases left between them. Written as DNA, the CDR3 is TGCGCCAGCAGCACGGGAGACTCCTACGAGCAGTACTTC. Translation: CASSTGDSYEQYF.

This sequence joins TRBV24-1 and TRBJ1-5; D may be TRBD1 (6 bases). The CDR3 is 15 residues long. With 8 bases removed from V and 0 bases from J, the gap between germline ends came to 13 bases. CDR1 is KGHDR and CDR2 is SFDVKD in the germline V gene. The CDR3 spells CATTDRCYSNQPQHF. The CDR3 coding sequence is TGTGCCACCACCGACAGGTGCTATAGCAATCAGCCCCAGCATTTT.

The chain couples TRBV29-1 to TRBJ2-7, with 7 nucleotides matching TRBD2. Germline V lookup: CDR1 SQVTM, CDR2 ANQGSEA. V dropped 3 bases and J dropped 2; count of bases not matched to a gene: 4. The CDR3 runs 13 residues. CDR3 in DNA: TGCAGCGTTGAGGCGGGGGTCGCCTACGAGCAGTACTTC. Its protein is CSVEAGVAYEQYF.

Ten or more counts support this clonotype. This chain connects TRBV12-3 or TRBV12-4 to TRBJ2-7; D is ambiguous. The ends were cut back, 4 bases at V and 0 bases at J, with 4 bases in the middle. The CDR3 has 12 amino acids. CDR3 residues: CASSWDSYEQYF. CDR3 coding DNA: TGTGCCAGCAGTTGGGACTCCTACGAGCAGTACTTC.

This clonotype came up many times. The V call is TRBV6-1, the J call TRBJ2-7; 7 bases are shared with TRBD1. J lost 1 base, V lost 6 bases, and 6 bases had no gene match. The germline gives CDR1 MNHNS, CDR2 SASEGT. The CDR3 consists of 14 residues. The CDR3 spells CASRFDRVSYEQYF. The CDR3 region has the DNA TGTGCCAGCAGATTCGACAGGGTTTCCTACGAGCAGTACTTC.

This clonotype was counted ten times or more. This rearrangement joins TRBV7-2 to TRBJ1-5; D not certain. V lost 4 bases and J lost 0, with 7 bases in between. Per germline, CDR1 SGHTA and CDR2 FQGNSA. CDR3 length: 14 amino acids. The CDR3 spells CASSSTDSNQPQHF. DNA for the CDR3: TGTGCCAGCAGCTCTACAGATAGCAATCAGCCCCAGCATTTT.

This clonotype was detected only a few times. The gene calls are TRBV19 and TRBJ1-2; TRBD1 is a possible D gene (5 bases). The V end lost 5 bases, the J end lost 8 bases, and 18 bases lay between the germline ends. This CDR3 is 14 amino acids long. Germline-derived CDR1 and CDR2 are LNHDA and SQIVND (reference sequence). The CDR3 DNA reads TGTGCCAGTAGTCTTCAGGCCCAGGGACGCGGCTACACCTTC. Protein sequence: CASSLQAQGRGYTF.